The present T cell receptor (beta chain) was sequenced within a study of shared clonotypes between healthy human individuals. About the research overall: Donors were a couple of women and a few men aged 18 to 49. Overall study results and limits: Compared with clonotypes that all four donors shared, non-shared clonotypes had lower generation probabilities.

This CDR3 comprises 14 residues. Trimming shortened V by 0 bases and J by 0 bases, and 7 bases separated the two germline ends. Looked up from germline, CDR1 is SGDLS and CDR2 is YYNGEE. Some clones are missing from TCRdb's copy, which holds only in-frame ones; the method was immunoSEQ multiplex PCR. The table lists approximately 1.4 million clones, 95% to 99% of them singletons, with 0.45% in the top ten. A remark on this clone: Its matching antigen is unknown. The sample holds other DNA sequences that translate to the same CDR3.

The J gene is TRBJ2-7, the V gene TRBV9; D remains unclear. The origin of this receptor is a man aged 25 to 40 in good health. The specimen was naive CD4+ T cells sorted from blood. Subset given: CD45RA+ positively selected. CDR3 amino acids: CASSVGPNSYEQYF. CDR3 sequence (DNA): TGTGCCAGCAGCGTAGGCCCTAACTCCTACGAGCAGTACTTC.